This record looks at one T cell receptor beta chain sequence and its context. Its matching antigen is unknown. Between the trimmed V and J ends, which lost 5 bases and 8 bases, there was a span of 15 bases. The CDR3 contains 14 residues. Germline V gene data show CDR1 as LGHNA and CDR2 as YNFKEQ. Data came from immunoSEQ multiplex PCR; TCRdb stores just in-frame clones and leaves some out. The data hold roughly 65,000 clones, with 80% observed a single time. This specimen comes from a study of OX40 agonist ivuxolimab in advanced cancers. Whole-study findings and limits: Expanded peripheral T cells had an undetermined antigen specificity. CD8+ T cells showed, on average, more clonal expansion than CD4+ cells.

The chain uses TRBV4-2 and TRBJ1-4, with D unresolved. This clonotype was sampled from an adult with an advanced solid tumor such as melanoma, head and neck, liver or kidney cancer. Material: CD4+ or CD8+ T cells sorted from blood, obtained in a trial of the OX40 agonist ivuxolimab. The CDR3 reads CASSVRAGEEKLFF. The CDR3 coding sequence is TGTGCCAGCAGCGTTCGGGCCGGGGAGGAAAAACTGTTTTTT.